The 12 T cell receptor beta chains in this list originate from one sample, sequenced in a study of cytomegalovirus exposure and HLA in healthy donors. The primer mix had 60 Vbeta and 13 Jbeta primers. Profiling relied on immunoSEQ multiplex PCR, and the TCRdb table lists in-frame clones only, not all of them. This table has approximately 270,000 clones, about four fifths appearing once. The sample consisted of PBMCs. The receptors stem from a girl aged 2 to 10 in good health and CMV-seronegative.

The sample holds one count of this clone. V is TRBV21-1 and J is TRBJ1-2; TRBD1 reflects the table's D call only, with no check against the DNA. TRBV21-1 is tagged as a pseudogene. This CDR3 has 15 amino acids. The CDR3 coding sequence is TGTGCCAGCAGCAAACCAGGGGTCAAAAAGCATGGCTACACCTTC. As protein: CASSKPGVKKHGYTF.

The V gene is TRBV7-9, the J gene TRBJ1-1; 7 nucleotides line up with TRBD1. The CDR3 contains 15 residues. The J segment lost 2 bases and the V segment lost 4 bases, leaving 7 bases of the junction unmatched. CDR1 SEHNR and CDR2 FQNEAQ come from the germline V gene (reference sequence). CDR3 nucleotide sequence: TGTGCCAGCAGCTCCCGACAGGGAGGAAACACTGAAGCTTTCTTT. Translating it yields CASSSRQGGNTEAFF.

V is TRBV7-8 and J is TRBJ2-7; D gene uncertain. V was cut by 3 bases and J by 2 bases, with 2 bases left in between. The CDR3 spans 11 residues. Looked up from germline, CDR1 is SGHVS and CDR2 is FQNEAQ. Here the CDR3 DNA reads TGTGCCAGCAGCTTCACCTACGAGCAGTACTTC. Protein: CASSFTYEQYF.

This chain connects TRBV5-4 to TRBJ2-1; 10 bases fit TRBD2. Losses at the gene ends were 2 bases for V and 9 bases for J; bases not matched to a gene: 11. This CDR3 spans 16 amino acids. Germline V gene lookup returns CDR1 SGHNT and CDR2 YYREEE (reference sequence). The CDR3 loop is CASSFRSGRAGAEQFF. The DNA for the CDR3 is TGTGCCAGCAGCTTCCGGAGCGGGAGGGCCGGCGCTGAGCAGTTCTTC.

The rearrangement uses TRBV7-8 and TRBJ2-7; 9 bases agree with TRBD1. The germline V gene encodes CDR1 SGHVS and CDR2 FQNEAQ. With 2 bases clipped from V and 3 bases from J, the junction kept 8 bases outside the gene matches. CDR3 length: 16 residues. As DNA, the CDR3 is TGTGCCAGCAGCTTACGGGCGGGACAGGGACACTACGAGCAGTACTTC. It encodes CASSLRAGQGHYEQYF.

In this sample, this clone turned up a few times. The chain has TRBV10-1 and TRBJ2-1; D perhaps matches TRBD2 (6 bases). The CDR3 runs 16 residues. V gave up 8 bases and J gave up 0 bases, with 17 bases separating them. Germline V CDR1 and CDR2: WNHNN, SYGVQD (reference sequence). CDR3 nucleotide sequence: TGCGCCAGCGCAAGTCTAGCGTACAGCTCCTACAATGAGCAGTTCTTC. It encodes CASASLAYSSYNEQFF.

The chain is built from TRBV2 and TRBJ2-5, with D hard to call. This CDR3 comprises 13 residues. Germline loops: CDR1 SNHLY, CDR2 FYNNEI. V was shortened by 6 bases and J by 7 bases, with 15 bases between the two germline ends. This CDR3 is CASREFSSGTQYF. CDR3 sequence (DNA): TGTGCCAGCAGAGAATTCTCCAGTGGGACCCAGTACTTC. The complete variable domain, with remaining parts taken from reference TRBV2 and TRBJ2-5, reads EPEVTQTPSHQVTQMGQEVILRCVPISNHLYFYWYRQILGQKVEFLVSFYNNEISEKSEIFDDQFSVERPDGSNFTLKIRSTKLEDSAMYFCASREFSSGTQYFGPGTRLLVL.

The genes are TRBV6-1 and TRBJ2-1, with 10 bases that match TRBD1. This CDR3 spans 14 amino acids. Germline trimming cut 6 bases from V and 4 bases from J; bases unmatched to any gene: 3. Germline lookup yields CDR1 MNHNS and CDR2 SASEGT. The CDR3 DNA follows: TGTGCCAGCAGCCCGGGACAGGGGTACAATGAGCAGTTCTTC. This translates into CASSPGQGYNEQFF.

The rearrangement links TRBV7-9 to TRBJ2-7; D remains unclear. V was shortened by 0 bases and J by 5 bases, with 5 bases between the two germline ends. This CDR3 is 12 amino acids long. CDR1 SEHNR and CDR2 FQNEAQ come from the germline V gene (reference sequence). As DNA, the CDR3 is TGTGCCAGCAGCTTAGCCGGAGACGAGCAGTACTTC. The encoded protein is CASSLAGDEQYF.

This clone turned up a few times. This chain uses TRBV30 with TRBJ1-4; maybe TRBD1 (6 bases). CDR1 GTSNPN and CDR2 SVGIG come from the germline V gene (reference sequence). Trimming took 2 bases from V and 4 from J, leaving 17 bases between them. The CDR3 is 16 amino acids. DNA for the CDR3: TGTGCCTGGAGTATGCTTAGGACAGACGATAATGAAAAACTGTTTTTT. The encoded protein is CAWSMLRTDDNEKLFF.

This chain joins TRBV19 and TRBJ2-2; D ambiguous. CDR3 length: 13 amino acids. V lost 11 bases to trimming and J lost 1 base, with 11 bases between them. Germline values: CDR1 LNHDA, CDR2 SQIVND (reference sequence). CDR3 sequence reads: CAGERRNTGELFF. The CDR3 DNA sequence: TGTGCCGGAGAACGGAGGAACACCGGGGAGCTGTTTTTT.

The chain couples TRBV5-6 to TRBJ2-7, with 13 bases fitting TRBD2. The CDR3 runs 16 residues. Unmatched junction bases numbered 6, after V lost 4 bases and J lost 2 bases. Per the germline V gene, CDR1 is SGHDT and CDR2 is YYEEEE. The CDR3 region has the DNA TGTGCCAGCAGCCCGGGACTAGCGGGACTGCCCTACGAGCAGTACTTC. Its translation: CASSPGLAGLPYEQYF.